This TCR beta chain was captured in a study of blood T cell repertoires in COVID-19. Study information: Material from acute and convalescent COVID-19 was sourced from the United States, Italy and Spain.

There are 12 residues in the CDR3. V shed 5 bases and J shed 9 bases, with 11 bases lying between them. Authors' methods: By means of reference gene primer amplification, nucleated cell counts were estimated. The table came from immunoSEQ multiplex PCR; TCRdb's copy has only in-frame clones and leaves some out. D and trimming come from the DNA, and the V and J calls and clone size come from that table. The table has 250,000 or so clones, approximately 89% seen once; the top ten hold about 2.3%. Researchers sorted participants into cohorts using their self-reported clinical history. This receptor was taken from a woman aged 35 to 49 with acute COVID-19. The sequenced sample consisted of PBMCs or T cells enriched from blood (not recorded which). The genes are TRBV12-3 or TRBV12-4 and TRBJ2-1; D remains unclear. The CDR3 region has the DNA TGTGCCAGCAGTCGAATAGCCGGTGAGCAGTTCTTC. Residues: CASSRIAGEQFF.